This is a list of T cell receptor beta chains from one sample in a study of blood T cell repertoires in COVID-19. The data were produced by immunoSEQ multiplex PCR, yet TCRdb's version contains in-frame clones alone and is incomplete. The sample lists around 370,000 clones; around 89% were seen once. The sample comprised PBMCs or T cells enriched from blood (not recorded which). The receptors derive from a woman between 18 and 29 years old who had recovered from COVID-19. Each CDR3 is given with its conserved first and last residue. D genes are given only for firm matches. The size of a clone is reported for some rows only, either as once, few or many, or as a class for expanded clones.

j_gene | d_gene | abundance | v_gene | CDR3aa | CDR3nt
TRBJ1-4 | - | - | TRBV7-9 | CASSERQEAEKLFF | TGTGCCAGCAGCGAGAGACAGGAGGCTGAAAAACTGTTTTTT
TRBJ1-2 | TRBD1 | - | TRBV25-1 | CASSATRDRGKDGYTF | TGTGCCAGCAGTGCAACACGGGACAGGGGGAAGGATGGCTACACCTTC
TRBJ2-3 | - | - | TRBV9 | CASSVGGGAYLTDTQYF | TGTGCCAGCAGCGTAGGTGGGGGGGCCTACCTTACAGATACGCAGTATTTT
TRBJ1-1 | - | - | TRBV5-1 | CASSLSTGMNTEAFF | TGCGCCAGCAGCTTGAGTACGGGAATGAACACTGAAGCTTTCTTT
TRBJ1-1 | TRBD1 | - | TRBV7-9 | CASSSDRDYTEAFF | TGTGCCAGCAGCTCCGACAGGGACTACACTGAAGCTTTCTTT
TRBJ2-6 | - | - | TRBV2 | CASSERQAASGANVLTF | TGTGCCAGCAGTGAACGGCAGGCCGCCTCTGGGGCCAACGTCCTGACTTTC
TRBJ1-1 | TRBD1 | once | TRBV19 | CASEDRAGTEAFF | TGTGCGTCAGAAGACAGGGCTGGCACTGAAGCTTTCTTT
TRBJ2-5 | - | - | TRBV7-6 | CASTSTGIQETQYF | TGTGCCAGCACCTCGACAGGAATACAAGAGACCCAGTACTTC
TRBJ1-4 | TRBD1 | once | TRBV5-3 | CARSPHPLGTGGEKLFF | TGTGCCAGAAGCCCACACCCCTTGGGGACAGGGGGGGAAAAACTGTTTTTT
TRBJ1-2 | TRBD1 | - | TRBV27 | CASSPYMTGFDGYTF | TGTGCCAGCAGTCCCTACATGACAGGGTTTGATGGCTACACCTTC
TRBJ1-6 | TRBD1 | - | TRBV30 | CAWREPDRINSPLHF | TGTGCCTGGAGAGAACCGGACAGGATTAATTCACCCCTCCACTTT
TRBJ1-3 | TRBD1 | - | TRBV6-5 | CASRGGQGHTIYF | TGTGCCAGCAGGGGAGGACAGGGGCACACCATATATTTT
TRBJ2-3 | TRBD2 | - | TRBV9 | CASSVVAGGSTDTQYF | TGTGCCAGCAGCGTAGTAGCGGGGGGTAGCACAGATACGCAGTATTTT
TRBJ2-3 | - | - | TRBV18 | CASSPPIRVDTQYF | TGTGCCAGCTCACCACCGATCAGGGTAGATACGCAGTATTTT
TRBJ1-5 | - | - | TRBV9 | CASSRGQNNQPQHF | TGTGCCAGCAGCAGAGGACAGAACAATCAGCCCCAGCATTTT
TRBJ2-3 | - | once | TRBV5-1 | CASSLDTVLTDTQYF | TGCGCCAGCAGCTTGGATACTGTCCTGACAGATACGCAGTATTTT
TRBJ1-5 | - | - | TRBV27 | CASSLRGGAGDNQPQHF | TGTGCCAGCAGTTTACGTGGGGGCGCCGGGGACAATCAGCCCCAGCATTTT
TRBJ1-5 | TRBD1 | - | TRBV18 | CASSPTGGENQPQHF | TGTGCCAGCTCACCTACAGGGGGCGAAAATCAGCCCCAGCATTTT
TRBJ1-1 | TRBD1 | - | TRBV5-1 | CASSKGTGGWGTEAFF | TGCGCCAGCAGCAAAGGGACAGGGGGCTGGGGCACTGAAGCTTTCTTT
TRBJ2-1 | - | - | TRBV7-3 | CASSLRAVAEGYNEQFF | TGTGCCAGCAGCTTACGGGCGGTGGCAGAGGGCTACAATGAGCAGTTCTTC
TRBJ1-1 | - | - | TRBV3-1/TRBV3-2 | CASAQAAGTEAFF | TGTGCCAGCGCCCAGGCCGCGGGCACTGAAGCTTTCTTT
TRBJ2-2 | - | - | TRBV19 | CASSTLTGELFF | TGTGCCAGTAGTACCCTCACCGGGGAGCTGTTTTTT
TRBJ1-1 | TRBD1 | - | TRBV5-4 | CASSALQGANTEAFF | TGTGCCAGCAGCGCCTTACAGGGGGCGAACACTGAAGCTTTCTTT
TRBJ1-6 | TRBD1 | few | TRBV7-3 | CASSSQGAGSPLHF | TGTGCCAGCAGCTCACAGGGGGCCGGGTCACCCCTCCACTTT